Reported below is one T cell receptor beta chain. Profiling relied on immunoSEQ multiplex PCR, and the TCRdb table lists in-frame clones only, not all of them. The data show under 100,000 clones, about 93% seen once. These data come from a study of technical replicates of blood from a handful of donors. This clonotype originated in a human donor in good health. Material for sequencing was T cells isolated from PBMCs.

CDR3 DNA: TGTGCCAGCAGCTTAGGGGACTCGAACCAGTACTTC. It translates to CASSLGDSNQYF. The chain joins TRBV7-9 to TRBJ2-5; a possible D gene is TRBD2 (6 bases). Per the germline V gene, CDR1 is SEHNR and CDR2 is FQNEAQ (reference sequence). Between the trimmed V and J ends, which lost 1 base and 10 bases, there was a span of 10 bases. This CDR3 spans 12 amino acids.